This TCR beta chain came from a study of identical twins. Study results and limitations: Conclusions were drawn cross-sectionally by statistical analysis, without following the same donors. Twin sharing of out-of-frame TCR alpha was underestimated by models in monozygotic pairs.

MiXCR, run by TCRdb on the 5' RACE reads, gives a single entry per CDR3 protein. The table records 200,000 to 250,000 distinct CDR3 sequences, roughly 12% of them present only once. Worth noting for this clonotype: Its specificity is unknown.

Germline assignment: CDR1 MNHEY and CDR2 SVGEGT. The V end lost 4 bases, the J end lost 3 bases, and 14 bases lay between the germline ends. There are 15 residues in the CDR3. These data also featured in a second study, about yellow fever vaccine responses in identical twins.

Sequenced: memory (CD45RO+) T cells sorted from blood. This clonotype was sampled from a woman aged 18 to 35 in good health. J is TRBJ2-3 and V is TRBV6-2 or TRBV6-3; D is perhaps TRBD1 (7 bases). DNA of the CDR3: TGTGCCAGCAGTTCCTACAGGGGAGGAACAGATACGCAGTATTTT. Translated: CASSSYRGGTDTQYF.